Below, 22 T cell receptor beta chains from the same sample are listed, as sequenced in a study of control samples from healthy donors and cancer patients. The data were produced by immunoSEQ multiplex PCR, yet TCRdb's version contains in-frame clones alone and is incomplete. Of over 150,000 clones listed, approximately 94% are singletons. Sequencing input: PBMCs. These receptors all come from a man in his fifties or sixties with colorectal cancer.

This sequence joins TRBV5-4 and TRBJ2-5, with TRBD2 matching over 10 bases. Losses at the gene ends were 4 bases for V and 5 bases for J; bases not matched to a gene: 5. The CDR3 extends over 14 amino acids. Germline loops: CDR1 SGHNT, CDR2 YYREEE (reference sequence). The CDR3 spells CASSATSGVETQYF. The CDR3, as DNA: TGTGCCAGCAGCGCCACTAGCGGGGTGGAGACCCAGTACTTC.

As DNA, the CDR3 is TGTGCCAGCAGTTTATCCGGCAGCGTGGGTGAAAAACTGTTTTTT. This codes for CASSLSGSVGEKLFF. The chain employs TRBV27 and TRBJ1-4; D call uncertain. CDR1 and CDR2 from the germline V gene are MNHEY and SMNVEV (reference sequence). V shed 0 bases and J shed 7 bases, with 12 bases lying between them. This CDR3 region has 15 residues.

V is TRBV10-1 and J is TRBJ1-1; unclear D gene. Trimming took off 10 bases at V and 1 base at J, with 10 bases between the two ends. This CDR3 contains 12 residues. Looked up from germline, CDR1 is WNHNN and CDR2 is SYGVQD (reference sequence). CDR3 DNA: TGCGCCACCCCGGACCCGAACACTGAAGCTTTCTTT. This gives the protein CATPDPNTEAFF.

This chain joins TRBV4-1 and TRBJ2-5; D might be TRBD1 or TRBD2, each matching 5 bases. The CDR3 sequence is 16 residues long. Germline CDR1 is MGHRA and CDR2 is YSYEKL. Deletions cut 0 bases from V and 7 bases from J, with 18 bases between. The CDR3 coding sequence is TGCGCCAGCAGCCAAGAATATGGGACGGCCTCCAGGACCCAGTACTTC. This sequence encodes CASSQEYGTASRTQYF.

The chain has TRBV24-1 and TRBJ2-5; 8 positions match TRBD1. The length of the CDR3 is 13 residues. V lost 7 bases to trimming and J lost 3 bases; unmatched junction nucleotides: 3. Germline V gives CDR1 KGHDR, CDR2 SFDVKD. CDR3 sequence reads: CATRSTGEETQYF. DNA of the CDR3: TGTGCCACCAGGTCGACAGGGGAAGAGACCCAGTACTTC.

The chain has TRBV27 and TRBJ1-1; D uncertain. The germline V gene has CDR1 MNHEY and CDR2 SMNVEV (reference sequence). Between the trimmed V and J ends, which lost 8 bases and 0 bases, there was a span of 25 bases. CDR3 length: 18 residues. In nucleotides, the CDR3 is TGTGCCAGCGGTTGGATGGCAGACGACCTAACTTTGAACACTGAAGCTTTCTTT. Amino acids: CASGWMADDLTLNTEAFF.

The sample holds one count of this clone. The chain couples TRBV11-2 to TRBJ2-7; weak D call: TRBD1 (6 bases). Germline loops: CDR1 SGHAT, CDR2 FQNNGV. Trimming took 9 bases from V and 6 from J, leaving 12 bases between them. The CDR3 has 11 amino acids. CDR3 region: CASTRDTEQYF. CDR3 DNA: TGTGCCAGTACCCGGGACACCGAGCAGTACTTC.

The V and J genes are TRBV27 and TRBJ1-1, with TRBD1 as a possible D gene (6 bases). V was shortened by 3 bases and J by 1 base, with 9 bases between the two germline ends. The CDR3 loop spans 14 amino acids. Germline V gene lookup returns CDR1 MNHEY and CDR2 SMNVEV (reference sequence). As DNA, the CDR3 is TGTGCCAGCAGTTTCGACAGGAGGAACACTGAAGCTTTCTTT. This codes for CASSFDRRNTEAFF.

The CDR3 DNA follows: TGTGCCAGCAGCTTAAGGCTAGCGGGGCGTGATACGCAGTATTTT. Translating gives CASSLRLAGRDTQYF. The chain uses TRBV5-6 and TRBJ2-3; 9 nucleotides agree with TRBD2. Trimming removed 2 bases from V and 6 bases from J; junction bases left unmatched: 7. CDR1 and CDR2 from the germline V gene are SGHDT and YYEEEE. The CDR3 covers 15 residues. Full variable domain (outside the CDR3, taken from reference TRBV5-6 and TRBJ2-3): DAGVTQSPTHLIKTRGQQVTLRCSPKSGHDTVSWYQQALGQGPQFIFQYYEEEERQRGNFPDRFSGHQFPNYSSELNVNALLLGDSALYLCASSLRLAGRDTQYFGPGTRLTVL.

V gene TRBV12-3 or TRBV12-4 combines with J gene TRBJ1-1; no definite D call. CDR3 length equals 12 residues. With 3 bases removed from V and 7 bases from J, the gap between germline ends came to 9 bases. Here the CDR3 reads CASSFHSIEAFF. CDR3 nucleotide sequence: TGTGCCAGCAGTTTTCACAGCATTGAAGCTTTCTTT.

The chain joins TRBV9 to TRBJ2-3; D may correspond to TRBD1 or TRBD2 (5 bases each). The CDR3 contains 18 residues. Germline V gives CDR1 SGDLS, CDR2 YYNGEE. Trimming removed 0 bases at V and 4 bases at J, with 21 bases between. CDR3: CASSVAPPGTVVPDTQYF. In DNA, the CDR3 is TGTGCCAGCAGCGTAGCCCCCCCAGGGACCGTGGTGCCAGATACGCAGTATTTT.

V gene TRBV7-2 combines with J gene TRBJ1-2; unclear D gene. The CDR3 is made up of 13 amino acids. The V end was cut by 0 bases, the J end by 8 bases, with 10 bases between. The germline V gene encodes CDR1 SGHTA and CDR2 FQGNSA. CDR3 nucleotides: TGTGCCAGCAGCTTAGCCAATAAGAGGGGCTACACCTTC. Amino acid sequence: CASSLANKRGYTF.

The chain combines TRBV18 with TRBJ1-2; a weak D match, TRBD1 (5 bases). The CDR3 runs 14 residues. V was cut by 3 bases and J by 11 bases, with 19 bases left in between. Per germline, CDR1 KGHSH and CDR2 LQKENI. CDR3 in amino acids: CASSPLGGGNTYTF. CDR3 in DNA: TGTGCCAGCTCACCCCTCGGGGGGGGTAACACATACACCTTC.

CDR3 nucleotide sequence: TGTGCCAGCAGCACACCCGGGACTAGCGGGTCATCCGAGTTCTTC. Amino acids: CASSTPGTSGSSEFF. The chain has TRBV5-6 and TRBJ2-1; 12 bases map to TRBD2. The CDR3 is 15 residues long. The junction had 13 bases not matched to a gene; V was cut back by 4 bases and J by 14 bases. Germline assignment: CDR1 SGHDT and CDR2 YYEEEE.

The chain has TRBV6-5 and TRBJ2-5; 7 bases map to TRBD1. CDR1 and CDR2 from the germline V gene are MNHEY and SVGAGI. CDR3 length equals 14 residues. The junction had 10 bases not matched to a gene; V was cut back by 7 bases and J by 5 bases. The CDR3 coding sequence is TGTGCCAGCACCAATATGACAGGGCTTGAGACCCAGTACTTC. Protein product: CASTNMTGLETQYF.

The V and J genes are TRBV4-3 and TRBJ2-1; weak D call: TRBD2 (5 bases). The germline V and J ends were trimmed by 4 bases and 9 bases, with 13 bases remaining between them. The CDR3 has 13 amino acids. In germline, CDR1 is LGHNA, CDR2 YSLEER. The CDR3 DNA reads as TGCGCCAGCAGCCTCGTTCGGGGTGGTGAGCAGTTCTTC. Protein sequence: CASSLVRGGEQFF.

V and J are TRBV18 and TRBJ1-2, with D tentatively TRBD1 (5 bases). Trimming took 3 bases from V and 8 from J, leaving 19 bases between them. Germline CDR1 KGHSH, CDR2 LQKENI. This CDR3 has 15 residues. CDR3 amino acids: CASSPSGRALVGYTF. The CDR3 nucleotides read TGTGCCAGCTCACCCTCGGGACGGGCGTTGGTAGGCTACACCTTC.

This clone appeared once. The rearrangement joins TRBV18 to TRBJ2-2; D may be TRBD1 or TRBD2 (5 bases each). Between the trimmed V and J ends, which lost 0 bases and 6 bases, there was a span of 14 bases. The CDR3 is 16 residues long. CDR1 is KGHSH, CDR2 LQKENI, per germline. DNA of the CDR3: TGTGCCAGCTCACCACCGAGGGGTGGGGAGCCCGGGGAGCTGTTTTTT. Translation gives CASSPPRGGEPGELFF.

This sequence joins TRBV10-1 and TRBJ2-7; the D gene is possibly TRBD2 (7 bases). Germline V gene data show CDR1 as WNHNN and CDR2 as SYGVQD (reference sequence). This CDR3 contains 15 residues. V lost 2 bases to trimming and J lost 3 bases, with 14 bases between them. The CDR3: CASSEAGEGIYEQYF. The DNA of the CDR3 is TGCGCCAGCAGTGAGGCAGGGGAGGGCATCTACGAGCAGTACTTC.

The J gene is TRBJ1-3, the V gene TRBV6-1, with 7 bases aligning to TRBD1. This CDR3 has 15 amino acids. The ends lost 3 bases at V and 4 bases at J; junction bases unmatched: 6. In germline, CDR1 is MNHNS, CDR2 SASEGT. DNA for the CDR3: TGTGCCAGCAGTGAGAACAGGGGCTCCGGAAACACCATATATTTT. This sequence encodes CASSENRGSGNTIYF.

The rearrangement uses TRBV19 and TRBJ2-7, with D maybe TRBD2 (6 bases). Trimming shortened V by 2 bases and J by 2 bases, and 10 bases separated the two germline ends. The germline V gene encodes CDR1 LNHDA and CDR2 SQIVND (reference sequence). The CDR3 sequence is 14 residues long. The CDR3 nucleotides read TGTGCCAGTAGTATAATCGGACTAACCTACGAGCAGTACTTC. Protein sequence: CASSIIGLTYEQYF.

For this clone: The same CDR3 also results from other DNA sequences found in this sample. V and J are TRBV5-1 and TRBJ2-1; 9 bases fit TRBD1. The CDR3 loop spans 14 amino acids. Trimming removed 4 bases from V and 5 bases from J; junction bases left unmatched: 4. In germline, CDR1 is SGHRS, CDR2 YFSETQ. The CDR3 coding sequence is TGCGCCAGCAGCCTCGGGACAGGGAACAATGAGCAGTTCTTC. Its protein is CASSLGTGNNEQFF.